The 26 T cell receptor beta chains listed next were all sequenced from one sample in a study of a mutant IDH1 vaccine in newly diagnosed glioma. Antigens of these TCRs are unknown. Documented time point: week 5, during vaccination. The vaccine gave 300 ug of a 20-mer mutant IDH1 peptide subcutaneously per dose. Libraries were prepared by immunoSEQ multiplex PCR; TCRdb keeps only in-frame clonotypes and omits some of them. The sample contains around 58,000 clones, about 80% of which appear only once. The sequencing here drew on PBMCs, taken from a glioma patient whose treatment included an IDH1 peptide vaccine. These receptors were collected from a man aged 30 to 45 with glioma.

This clone was detected once. The rearrangement uses TRBV5-1 and TRBJ2-3; D is unresolved. V lost 2 bases and J lost 2, with 9 bases in between. CDR1 SGHRS and CDR2 YFSETQ come from the germline V gene. The length of the CDR3 is 14 residues. CDR3 in DNA: TGCGCCAGCAGCTTACAGATCACCACAGATACGCAGTATTTT. Residues: CASSLQITTDTQYF.

This clone has just a few counts. The chain couples TRBV29-1 to TRBJ1-1; D is perhaps TRBD1 (6 bases). The germline V and J ends were trimmed by 4 bases and 3 bases, with 15 bases remaining between them. CDR3 length: 14 residues. Germline values: CDR1 SQVTM, CDR2 ANQGSEA. The CDR3 nucleotides read TGCAGCGTTGCGATCCGGGACACAGACACTGAAGCTTTCTTT. It specifies CSVAIRDTDTEAFF.

V gene TRBV2 combines with J gene TRBJ2-5, with 8 bases that match TRBD2. This CDR3 contains 15 residues. With V trimmed by 7 bases and J by 5 bases, 12 bases remained unmatched. CDR1 and CDR2 (germline): SNHLY, FYNNEI. The chain's CDR3 is CASMLAGGVFETQYF. CDR3 in DNA: TGTGCCAGCATGCTCGCCGGGGGGGTTTTTGAGACCCAGTACTTC.

The V gene is TRBV9, the J gene TRBJ2-1; TRBD2 matches at 13 bases. The V gene end was trimmed by 0 bases and the J gene end by 4 bases; junction bases not matched to a gene: 4. The CDR3 spans 17 residues. The V gene's germline CDR1 is SGDLS and CDR2 YYNGEE. The CDR3 nucleotides are TGTGCCAGCAGCGTAGTAGGGACTAGCGGGGTGTACAATGAGCAGTTCTTC. Translation gives CASSVVGTSGVYNEQFF. Full variable domain (outside the CDR3, taken from reference TRBV9 and TRBJ2-1): DSGVTQTPKHLITATGQRVTLRCSPRSGDLSVYWYQQSLDQGLQFLIQYYNGEERAKGNILERFSAQQFPDLHSELNLSSLELGDSALYFCASSVVGTSGVYNEQFFGPGTRLTVL.

The chain recombines TRBV5-1 with TRBJ2-7, with TRBD1 identical over 9 bases. CDR3 length: 15 residues. The germline V gene has CDR1 SGHRS and CDR2 YFSETQ. Trimming cost V 4 bases and J 2 bases; bases outside gene matches: 7. CDR3 sequence reads: CASSLDRTGAYEQYF. CDR3 nucleotides: TGCGCCAGCAGCCTTGATCGGACAGGGGCCTACGAGCAGTACTTC.

This sequence joins TRBV9 and TRBJ2-5; D not certain. Trimming cost V 0 bases and J 7 bases, with 13 bases left between them. The CDR3 is 14 residues long. Germline values: CDR1 SGDLS, CDR2 YYNGEE. CDR3 residues: CASSVGEGKPTQYF. Here the CDR3 DNA reads TGTGCCAGCAGCGTAGGGGAAGGGAAGCCGACCCAGTACTTC.

This chain joins TRBV30 and TRBJ2-7; 8 bases line up with TRBD1. Germline trimming cut 3 bases from V and 7 bases from J; bases unmatched to any gene: 8. The CDR3 is 13 residues long. The germline V gene encodes CDR1 GTSNPN and CDR2 SVGIG (reference sequence). The DNA of the CDR3 is TGTGCCTGGAGGGACAGGGTCCCGGGGGAGCAGTACTTC. Encoded protein: CAWRDRVPGEQYF.

The V gene is TRBV6-1, the J gene TRBJ1-4; 8 positions agree with TRBD1. The CDR3 has 14 residues. V trimming: 8 bases; J trimming: 4 bases; junction bases outside the gene matches: 6. The germline CDR1 and CDR2 sequences are MNHNS and SASEGT. DNA of the CDR3: TGTGCCAGCTTAACAGGGGGGGTTAATGAAAAACTGTTTTTT. It specifies CASLTGGVNEKLFF.

V and J are TRBV11-2 and TRBJ2-5, with D perhaps TRBD1 (6 bases). V was pared by 3 bases and J by 1 base, with 12 bases between. The germline V gene encodes CDR1 SGHAT and CDR2 FQNNGV. The CDR3 consists of 15 residues. CDR3 loop: CASSLGTSAQETQYF. CDR3 coding DNA: TGTGCCAGCAGCTTGGGGACATCGGCCCAAGAGACCCAGTACTTC.

This clone was seen a few times. The chain couples TRBV9 to TRBJ1-1; TRBD1 might be the D (6 bases). CDR3 length equals 16 residues. CDR1 SGDLS and CDR2 YYNGEE come from the germline V gene. The ends were cut back, 3 bases at V and 1 base at J, with 16 bases in the middle. CDR3 sequence: CASSAHPGTRNTEAFF. The CDR3 DNA reads TGTGCCAGCAGCGCTCACCCAGGGACAAGGAACACTGAAGCTTTCTTT.

Details on this clone: The germline gene is not matched at one end of the junction; a read error may be the cause. V is TRBV19 and J is TRBJ1-1; tentatively, D is TRBD1 (5 bases). This CDR3 has 13 residues. Germline loops: CDR1 LNHDA, CDR2 SQIVND (reference sequence). The CDR3: CASSSRQFYEVLF. CDR3 bases: TGTGCCAGTAGTTCGCGACAGTTCTATGAAGTTCTCTTT.

This clone was detected only once. The V call is TRBV4-2, the J call TRBJ1-6; no clear D gene. Germline lookup yields CDR1 LGHNA and CDR2 YNFKEQ. The CDR3 extends over 15 amino acids. The V end lost 5 bases, the J end lost 7 bases, and 15 bases lay between the germline ends. CDR3 coding DNA: TGTGCCAGCAGCAAGGATCCGGCAGCAAATTCACCCCTCCACTTT. The encoded protein is CASSKDPAANSPLHF.

The rearrangement joins TRBV7-6 to TRBJ1-1; tentatively, D is TRBD1 (5 bases). The CDR3 has 18 amino acids. Germline V CDR1 and CDR2: SGHVS, FNYEAQ. Trimming stripped 1 base from V and 0 bases from J, with 18 bases between. The CDR3 is CASSLERGMGGMNTEAFF. The CDR3 region has the DNA TGTGCCAGCAGCTTAGAGCGGGGGATGGGGGGTATGAACACTGAAGCTTTCTTT.

This clone has more than one count but fewer than ten. V is TRBV5-4 and J is TRBJ1-1, with D hard to call. Trimming shortened V by 1 base and J by 1 base, and 11 bases separated the two germline ends. Germline V lookup: CDR1 SGHNT, CDR2 YYREEE (reference sequence). The CDR3 has 15 amino acids. CDR3 sequence (DNA): TGTGCCAGCAGCTTGAGCTCGGCGGGGAACACTGAAGCTTTCTTT. Its protein is CASSLSSAGNTEAFF.

This rearrangement joins TRBV11-2 to TRBJ2-5; TRBD1 matches at 9 bases. Losses at the gene ends were 0 bases for V and 3 bases for J; bases not matched to a gene: 11. The CDR3 is made up of 18 amino acids. In germline, CDR1 is SGHAT, CDR2 FQNNGV. CDR3 coding DNA: TGTGCCAGCAGCTTAGATAGTTGGGGGACAGGGTACGAAGAGACCCAGTACTTC. Encoded protein: CASSLDSWGTGYEETQYF.

This chain uses TRBV28 with TRBJ2-7; D remains ambiguous. The CDR3 length is 12 residues. Between the trimmed V and J ends, which lost 7 bases and 5 bases, there was a span of 12 bases. Germline-derived CDR1 and CDR2 are MDHEN and SYDVKM. CDR3 bases: TGTGCCAGCACCCACGCCCGCGACGAGCAGTACTTC. Translating it yields CASTHARDEQYF. Looking up the rest from reference TRBV28 and TRBJ2-7 gives the full variable domain: DVKVTQSSRYLVKRTGEKVFLECVQDMDHENMFWYRQDPGLGLRLIYFSYDVKMKEKGDIPEGYSVSREKKERFSLILESASTNQTSMYLCASTHARDEQYFGPGTRLTVT.

This chain connects TRBV13 to TRBJ2-7, with D unresolved. Looked up from germline, CDR1 is PRHDT and CDR2 is FYEKMQ (reference sequence). V was cut by 1 base and J by 1 base, with 8 bases left in between. The CDR3 loop spans 14 amino acids. As DNA, the CDR3 is TGTGCCAGCAGCTTAGATAGAAGTTCCTACGAGCAGTACTTC. It specifies CASSLDRSSYEQYF.

V is TRBV29-1 and J is TRBJ1-3; a weak D match, TRBD1 (6 bases). CDR3 size: 12 residues. CDR1 and CDR2 (germline): SQVTM, ANQGSEA. Trimming removed 7 bases from V and 3 bases from J, with 10 bases in between. CDR3 sequence reads: CSARGGGNTIYF. The CDR3 DNA reads TGCAGCGCCAGGGGCGGTGGAAACACCATATATTTT.

This clone has more than one count but fewer than ten. J is TRBJ1-1 and V is TRBV6-5, with D maybe TRBD1 (5 bases). V lost 6 bases to trimming and J lost 4 bases, with 15 bases between them. The CDR3 is made up of 14 amino acids. Germline CDR1 MNHEY, CDR2 SVGAGI. The chain's CDR3 is CASSLTSGTTEAFF. The CDR3 region has the DNA TGTGCCAGCAGCCTCACCTCAGGGACCACTGAAGCTTTCTTT.

This clone occurred a few times. The chain carries TRBV2 and TRBJ2-1, with 8 bases fitting TRBD2. The CDR3 is 14 residues long. Germline-derived CDR1 and CDR2 are SNHLY and FYNNEI. With V trimmed by 2 bases and J by 10 bases, 7 bases remained unmatched. In DNA, the CDR3 is TGTGCCAGCAGTGAATTGCCATTAGCGGGAGAGCAGTTCTTC. Residues: CASSELPLAGEQFF.

The gene calls are TRBV19 and TRBJ1-1, with D possibly TRBD1 on 5 matching bases. Germline CDR1 and CDR2: LNHDA and SQIVND (reference sequence). The germline V and J ends were trimmed by 0 bases and 0 bases, with 5 bases remaining between them. The CDR3 is made up of 14 amino acids. This chain's CDR3 is CASSIDRVNTEAFF. The CDR3 nucleotides read TGTGCCAGTAGTATAGACAGGGTGAACACTGAAGCTTTCTTT.

The genes are TRBV7-6 and TRBJ2-7, with a weak D call TRBD2 (5 bases). Germline CDR1 is SGHVS and CDR2 is FNYEAQ. The CDR3 runs to 15 residues. V was trimmed by 5 bases and J by 5 bases, leaving 19 bases between them. The CDR3, as DNA: TGTGCCAGCAGCGCACGAACGGGGTTTTCCCACGAGCAGTACTTC. Its translation is CASSARTGFSHEQYF.

V and J are TRBV7-2 and TRBJ2-5; D unclear. The germline gives CDR1 SGHTA, CDR2 FQGNSA. V was shortened by 2 bases and J by 2 bases, with 6 bases between the two germline ends. This CDR3 is built from 13 residues. CDR3 loop: CASSLSPQETQYF. Written as DNA, the CDR3 is TGTGCCAGCAGCTTATCACCGCAAGAGACCCAGTACTTC.

The genes are TRBV10-3 and TRBJ2-7, with TRBD1 matching over 8 bases. The CDR3 covers 12 residues. CDR1 is ENHRY and CDR2 is SYGVKD in the germline V gene. Trimming at V came to 10 bases and at J to 3 bases, leaving 5 bases not matched to a gene. DNA for the CDR3: TGTGCCACCTTAGGACAGGGCTACGAGCAGTACTTC. Translating it yields CATLGQGYEQYF.

This clone has a handful of counts. V gene TRBV4-1 combines with J gene TRBJ1-1; 12 positions match TRBD1. Losses at the gene ends were 4 bases for V and 1 base for J; bases not matched to a gene: 10. The CDR3 spans 18 residues. CDR1 MGHRA and CDR2 YSYEKL come from the germline V gene. The CDR3 DNA follows: TGCGCCAGCAGCCGAAGTTACCGGGACAGGGGGCGGAACACTGAAGCTTTCTTT. It specifies CASSRSYRDRGRNTEAFF.

The chain uses TRBV7-9 and TRBJ2-3; 7 nucleotides align to TRBD1. V trimming: 6 bases; J trimming: 3 bases; junction bases outside the gene matches: 12. The CDR3 is 16 amino acids. From germline, CDR1 is SEHNR and CDR2 FQNEAQ (reference sequence). This CDR3 reads CASRHTEGGSTDTQYF. The CDR3 DNA is TGTGCCAGCAGGCACACAGAAGGGGGCAGTACAGATACGCAGTATTTT.